The 5 T cell receptor beta chains below come from one sample, sequenced in a study of breast tumors, draining lymph nodes, adjacent tissues. The lymph nodes were axillary draining lymph nodes from breast cancer patients. TCRdb ran MiXCR on the multiplex PCR reads and lists one entry per CDR3 protein. Among roughly 220,000 distinct CDR3 sequences listed, approximately 36% were seen once. Sequencing was carried out using axillary lymph node tissue. All receptors derive from a female donor with breast cancer. Some clones in this sample may be carry-over from other donors' samples.

This clonotype has a handful of counts. A much larger clone is a single base away; this may be a read error. This chain links TRBV9 with TRBJ2-2; a possible D gene is TRBD1 (5 bases). CDR1 SGDLS and CDR2 YYNGEE come from the germline V gene. This CDR3 region has 15 residues. V dropped 0 bases and J dropped 6 bases, with 12 bases sitting between them. As DNA, the CDR3 is TGTGCCAGCAGCGTAGTAGGGGATGGCGCCGGGGAGCTGTTTTTT. Protein sequence: CASSVVGDGAGELFF. Supplemented by reference TRBV9 and TRBJ2-2, the full variable domain reads DSGVTQTPKHLITATGQRVTLRCSPRSGDLSVYWYQQSLDQGLQFLIQYYNGEERAKGNILERFSAQQFPDLHSELNLSSLELGDSALYFCASSVVGDGAGELFFGEGSRLTVL.

This clonotype was observed many times. This sequence joins TRBV5-5 and TRBJ1-4, with 7 positions matching TRBD1. Unmatched junction bases numbered 6, after V lost 0 bases and J lost 7 bases. The CDR3 spans 15 residues. Germline loops: CDR1 SGHKS, CDR2 YYEKEE (reference sequence). The DNA of the CDR3 is TGTGCCAGCAGCTTGGGAGGGTCAGGGGGTGAAAAACTGTTTTTT. Its translation: CASSLGGSGGEKLFF.

The gene calls are TRBV5-5 and TRBJ1-6; the D is unclear. The CDR3 runs 14 residues. Trimming cost V 2 bases and J 7 bases, with 10 bases left between them. Looked up from germline, CDR1 is SGHKS and CDR2 is YYEKEE (reference sequence). In DNA form, the CDR3 reads TGTGCCAGCAGCTTAGAGAGGGTCAATTCACCCCTCCACTTT. The encoded protein is CASSLERVNSPLHF.

This clonotype was found many times. The chain uses TRBV6-5 and TRBJ2-1, with D perhaps matching TRBD1 (5 bases). The germline gives CDR1 MNHEY, CDR2 SVGAGI. The CDR3 is made up of 15 amino acids. V was pared by 5 bases and J by 1 base, with 12 bases between. DNA for the CDR3: TGTGCCAGCAGTCTCGTGGGGCCTTCCTACAATGAGCAGTTCTTC. It translates to CASSLVGPSYNEQFF.

The chain is built from TRBV7-9 and TRBJ1-2; 7 nucleotides align to TRBD1. Trimming cost V 5 bases and J 6 bases; bases outside gene matches: 6. Germline V CDR1 and CDR2: SEHNR, FQNEAQ (reference sequence). The CDR3 has 13 residues. CDR3 coding DNA: TGTGCCAGCAGCGCCCCGACAGGGCATGGCTACACCTTC. Amino acids: CASSAPTGHGYTF.